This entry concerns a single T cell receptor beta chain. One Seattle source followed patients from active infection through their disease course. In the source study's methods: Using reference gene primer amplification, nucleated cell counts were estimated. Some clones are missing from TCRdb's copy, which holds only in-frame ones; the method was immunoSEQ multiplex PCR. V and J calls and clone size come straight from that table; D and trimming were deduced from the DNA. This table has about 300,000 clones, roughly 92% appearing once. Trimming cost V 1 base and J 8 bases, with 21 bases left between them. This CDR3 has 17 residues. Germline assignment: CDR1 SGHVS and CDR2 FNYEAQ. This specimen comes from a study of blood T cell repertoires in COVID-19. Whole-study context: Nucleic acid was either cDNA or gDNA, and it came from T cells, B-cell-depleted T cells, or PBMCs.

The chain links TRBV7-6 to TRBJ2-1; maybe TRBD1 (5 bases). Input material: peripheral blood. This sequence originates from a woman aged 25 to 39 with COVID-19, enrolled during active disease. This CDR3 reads CASSLVPRVVAVYEQFF. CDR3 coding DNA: TGTGCCAGCAGCTTAGTCCCCAGGGTGGTCGCTGTATATGAGCAGTTCTTC.